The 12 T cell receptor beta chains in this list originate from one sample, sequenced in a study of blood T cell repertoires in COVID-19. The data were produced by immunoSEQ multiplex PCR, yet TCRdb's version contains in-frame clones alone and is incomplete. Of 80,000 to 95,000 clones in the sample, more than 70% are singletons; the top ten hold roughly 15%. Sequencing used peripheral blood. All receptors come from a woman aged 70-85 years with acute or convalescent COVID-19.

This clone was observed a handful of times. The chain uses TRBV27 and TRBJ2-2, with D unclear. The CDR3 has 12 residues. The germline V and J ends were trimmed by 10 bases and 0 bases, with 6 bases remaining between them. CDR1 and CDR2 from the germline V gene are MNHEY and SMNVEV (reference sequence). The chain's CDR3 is CATRTNTGELFF. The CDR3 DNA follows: TGTGCCACTAGAACGAACACCGGGGAGCTGTTTTTT.

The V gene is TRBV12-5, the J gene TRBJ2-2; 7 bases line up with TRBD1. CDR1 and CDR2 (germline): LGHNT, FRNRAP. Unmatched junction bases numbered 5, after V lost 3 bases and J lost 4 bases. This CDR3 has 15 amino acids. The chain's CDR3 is CASGLGDRTTGELFF. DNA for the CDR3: TGTGCTAGTGGTTTAGGGGACAGAACCACCGGGGAGCTGTTTTTT. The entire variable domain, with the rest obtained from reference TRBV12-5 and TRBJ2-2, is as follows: DARVTQTPRHKVTEMGQEVTMRCQPILGHNTVFWYRQTMMQGLELLAYFRNRAPLDDSGMPKDRFSAEMPDATLATLKIQPSEPRDSAVYFCASGLGDRTTGELFFGEGSRLTVL.

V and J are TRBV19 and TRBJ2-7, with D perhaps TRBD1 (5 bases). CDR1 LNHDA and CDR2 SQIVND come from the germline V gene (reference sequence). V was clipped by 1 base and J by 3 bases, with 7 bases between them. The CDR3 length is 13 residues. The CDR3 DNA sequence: TGTGCCAGTAGTATAGGGCAGGGCTACGAGCAGTACGTC. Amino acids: CASSIGQGYEQYV.

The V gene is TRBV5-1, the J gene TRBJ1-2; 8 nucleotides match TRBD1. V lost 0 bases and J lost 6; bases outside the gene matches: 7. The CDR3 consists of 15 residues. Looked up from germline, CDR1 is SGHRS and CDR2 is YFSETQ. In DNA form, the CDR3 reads TGCGCCAGCAGCTTGGCCTGGACAGGGTGGGATGGCTACACCTTC. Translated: CASSLAWTGWDGYTF.

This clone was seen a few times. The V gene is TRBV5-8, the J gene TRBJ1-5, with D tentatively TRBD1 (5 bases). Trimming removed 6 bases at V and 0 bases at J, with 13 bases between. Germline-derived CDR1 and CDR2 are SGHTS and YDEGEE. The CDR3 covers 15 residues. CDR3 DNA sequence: TGTGCCAGCACACATCAGGGTTATAGCAATCAGCCCCAGCATTTT. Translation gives CASTHQGYSNQPQHF.

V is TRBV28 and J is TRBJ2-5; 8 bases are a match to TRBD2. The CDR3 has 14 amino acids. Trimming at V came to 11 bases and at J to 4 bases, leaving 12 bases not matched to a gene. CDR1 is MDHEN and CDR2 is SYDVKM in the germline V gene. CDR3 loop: CAAGGGNQGETQYF. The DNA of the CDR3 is TGTGCCGCGGGCGGGGGGAACCAGGGAGAGACCCAGTACTTC.

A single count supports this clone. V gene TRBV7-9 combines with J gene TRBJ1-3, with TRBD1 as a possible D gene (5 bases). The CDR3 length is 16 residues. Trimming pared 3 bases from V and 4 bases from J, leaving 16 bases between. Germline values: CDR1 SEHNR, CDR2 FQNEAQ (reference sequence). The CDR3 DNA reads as TGTGCCAGCAGCTTCGACACCAGCTACAGGGGAAACACCATATATTTT. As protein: CASSFDTSYRGNTIYF.

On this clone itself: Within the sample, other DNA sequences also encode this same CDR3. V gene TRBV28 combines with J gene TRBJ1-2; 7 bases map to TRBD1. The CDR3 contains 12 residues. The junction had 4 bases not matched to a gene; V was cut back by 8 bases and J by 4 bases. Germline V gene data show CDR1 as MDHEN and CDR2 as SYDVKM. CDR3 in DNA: TGTGCCAGCTCCGGGACAGTCTATGGCTACACCTTC. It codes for CASSGTVYGYTF.

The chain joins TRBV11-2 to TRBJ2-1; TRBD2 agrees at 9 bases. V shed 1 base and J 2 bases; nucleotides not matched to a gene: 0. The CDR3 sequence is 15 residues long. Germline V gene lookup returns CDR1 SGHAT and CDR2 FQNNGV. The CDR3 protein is CASSLVAGAYNEQFF. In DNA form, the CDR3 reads TGTGCCAGCAGCTTAGTAGCGGGGGCCTACAATGAGCAGTTCTTC.

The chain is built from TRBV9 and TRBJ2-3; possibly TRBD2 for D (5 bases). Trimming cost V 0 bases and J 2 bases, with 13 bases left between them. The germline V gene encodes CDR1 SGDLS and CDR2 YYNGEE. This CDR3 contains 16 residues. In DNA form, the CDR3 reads TGTGCCAGCAGCGTAGGGACTCAAACCTTCACAGATACGCAGTATTTT. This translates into CASSVGTQTFTDTQYF.

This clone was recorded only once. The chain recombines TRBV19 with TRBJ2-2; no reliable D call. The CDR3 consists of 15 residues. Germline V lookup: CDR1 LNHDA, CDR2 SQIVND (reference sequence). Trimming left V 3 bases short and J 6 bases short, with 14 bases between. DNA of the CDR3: TGTGCCAGTAGTATTAGGCTAGTTCCGGCCGGGGAGCTGTTTTTT. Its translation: CASSIRLVPAGELFF. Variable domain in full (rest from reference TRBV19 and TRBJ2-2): DGGITQSPKYLFRKEGQNVTLSCEQNLNHDAMYWYRQDPGQGLRLIYYSQIVNDFQKGDIAEGYSVSREKKESFPLTVTSAQKNPTAFYLCASSIRLVPAGELFFGEGSRLTVL.

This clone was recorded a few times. The CDR3 loop reads CASGSSGNTDTQYF. CDR3 sequence (DNA): TGTGCCAGCGGGTCTAGCGGGAACACAGATACGCAGTATTTT. The chain joins TRBV7-9 to TRBJ2-3, with TRBD2 matching 9 bases. The ends lost 8 bases at V and 2 bases at J; junction bases unmatched: 5. Per germline, CDR1 SEHNR and CDR2 FQNEAQ (reference sequence). CDR3 length: 14 residues.